This T cell receptor (beta chain) emerged from a study of T cells in Graves' hyperthyroidism and ophthalmopathy. The TCR beta CDR3 regions underwent amplification using RNA transcripts as the source. A first-round RT-PCR of the TCR CDR3 used the HTBI primer set. In TCRdb, the multiplex PCR reads were re-called with MiXCR into one record per CDR3 protein. Of 300,000 to 450,000 distinct CDR3 sequences in the sample, 20% to 25% were seen once. V lost 4 bases, J lost 3 bases, and 16 bases lay in between. This CDR3 is built from 15 residues. Germline-derived CDR1 and CDR2 are MGHRA and YSYEKL. Sequenced input: blood. V gene TRBV4-1 combines with J gene TRBJ2-7; perhaps TRBD1 as D (5 bases). The TCR sequence derives from a man aged 50 or older with Graves' hyperthyroidism. The CDR3, as DNA: TGCGCCAGCAGCCCGGTCCCGGACACAGACTACGAGCAGTACTTC. This translates into CASSPVPDTDYEQYF.